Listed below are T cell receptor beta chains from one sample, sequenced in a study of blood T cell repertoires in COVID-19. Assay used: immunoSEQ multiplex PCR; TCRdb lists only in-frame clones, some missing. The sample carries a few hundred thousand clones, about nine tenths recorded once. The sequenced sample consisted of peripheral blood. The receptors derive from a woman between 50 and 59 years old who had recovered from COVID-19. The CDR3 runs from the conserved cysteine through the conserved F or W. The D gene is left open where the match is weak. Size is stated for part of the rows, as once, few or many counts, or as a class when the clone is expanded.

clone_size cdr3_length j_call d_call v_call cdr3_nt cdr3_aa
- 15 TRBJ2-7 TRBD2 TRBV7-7 TGTGCTAGCAGCTTAGGGGGGACTAGCGAGTACGAGCAGTACTTC CASSLGGTSEYEQYF
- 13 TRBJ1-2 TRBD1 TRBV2 TGTGCCAGCAGTGGGGGACAGGCGTATGGCTACACCTTC CASSGGQAYGYTF
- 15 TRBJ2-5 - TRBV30 TGTGCCTGGACCCCGGTAGGTTCAGGAAGAGAGACCCAGTACTTC CAWTPVGSGRETQYF
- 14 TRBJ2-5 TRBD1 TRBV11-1 TGTGCCAGCAGCGACAGGGGCTGGGGAGAGACCCAGTACTTC CASSDRGWGETQYF
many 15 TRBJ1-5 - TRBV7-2 TGTGCCAGCAGCTTAGAGTGGGGGCCTCATCAGCCCCAGCATTTT CASSLEWGPHQPQHF
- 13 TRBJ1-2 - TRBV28 TGTGCCAGCAGTACGGGGGGGCGTCGGGGCTACACCTTC CASSTGGRRGYTF
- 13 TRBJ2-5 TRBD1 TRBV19 TGTGCCAGTAGTAGGACAGGGTCAGAGACCCAGTACTTC CASSRTGSETQYF
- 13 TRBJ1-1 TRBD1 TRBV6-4 TGTGCCAGCAGTTCCCAGGGGGGAACTGAAGCTTTCTTT CASSSQGGTEAFF
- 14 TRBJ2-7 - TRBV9 TGTGCCAGCAGCGTAGGAGGATTCACCTACGAGCAGTACTTC CASSVGGFTYEQYF
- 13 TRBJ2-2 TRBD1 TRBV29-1 TGCAGCGCTGACAGGGTGAACACCGGGGAGCTGTTTTTT CSADRVNTGELFF
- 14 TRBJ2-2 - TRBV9 TGTGCCAGCAGCCCCACCGGTCGGACCGGGGAGCTGTTTTTT CASSPTGRTGELFF
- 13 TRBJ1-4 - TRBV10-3 TGTGCCACGCAAGACAGTCTTAATGAAAAACTGTTTTTT CATQDSLNEKLFF
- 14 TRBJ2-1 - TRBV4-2 TGTGCCAGCAGCCAAGAGAGCTCCTACAATGAGCAGTTCTTC CASSQESSYNEQFF
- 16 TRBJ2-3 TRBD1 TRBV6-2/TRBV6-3 TGTGCCAGCAGTTACGTTTGGACAGGGGGCACAGATACGCAGTATTTT CASSYVWTGGTDTQYF
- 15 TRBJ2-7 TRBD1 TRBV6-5 TGTGCCAGCATTAACCGGGACAGGGCTTCGTCCGAGCAGTACTTC CASINRDRASSEQYF
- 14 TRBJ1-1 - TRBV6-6 TGTGCCAGCTACATTGCGGGTGGGAGGGCTGAAGCTTTCTTT CASYIAGGRAEAFF